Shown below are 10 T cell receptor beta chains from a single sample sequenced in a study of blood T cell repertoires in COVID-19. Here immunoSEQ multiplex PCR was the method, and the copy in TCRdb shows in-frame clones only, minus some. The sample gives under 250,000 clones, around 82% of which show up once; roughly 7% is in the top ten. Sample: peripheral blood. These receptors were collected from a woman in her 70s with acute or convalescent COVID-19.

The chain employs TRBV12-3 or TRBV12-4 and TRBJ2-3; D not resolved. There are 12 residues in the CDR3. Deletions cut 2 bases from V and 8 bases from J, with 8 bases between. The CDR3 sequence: CASSLPLGTQYF. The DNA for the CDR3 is TGTGCCAGCAGTTTACCCCTAGGTACGCAGTATTTT.

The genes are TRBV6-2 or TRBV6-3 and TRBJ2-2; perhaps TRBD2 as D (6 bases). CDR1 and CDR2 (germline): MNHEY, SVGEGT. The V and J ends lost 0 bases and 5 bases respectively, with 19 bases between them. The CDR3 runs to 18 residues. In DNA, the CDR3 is TGTGCCAGCAGTTACTCCGGGGCGGGGACGGAGGAAACCGGGGAGCTGTTTTTT. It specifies CASSYSGAGTEETGELFF.

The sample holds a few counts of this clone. CDR3 coding DNA: TGTGCCAGCAGCTGGACAGGGGTCGGGGGCTACACCTTC. Encoded protein: CASSWTGVGGYTF. The chain uses TRBV14 and TRBJ1-2; 9 bases are a match to TRBD1. V lost 5 bases and J lost 8; bases outside the gene matches: 6. The CDR3 has 13 residues. CDR1 is SGHDN and CDR2 is FVKESK in the germline V gene.

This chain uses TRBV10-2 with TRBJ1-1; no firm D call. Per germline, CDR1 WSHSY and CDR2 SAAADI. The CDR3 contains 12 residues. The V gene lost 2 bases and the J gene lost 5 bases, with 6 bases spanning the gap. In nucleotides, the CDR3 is TGCGCCAGCAGTGAGATAGCGACTGAAGCTTTCTTT. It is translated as CASSEIATEAFF.

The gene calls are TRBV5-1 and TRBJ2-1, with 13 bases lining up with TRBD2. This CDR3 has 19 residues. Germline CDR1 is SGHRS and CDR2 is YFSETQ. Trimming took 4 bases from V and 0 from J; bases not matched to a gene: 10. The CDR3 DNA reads TGCGCCAGCAGCGGGTTCGGACTAGCGGGGGTAAGCTCCTACAATGAGCAGTTCTTC. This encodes CASSGFGLAGVSSYNEQFF.

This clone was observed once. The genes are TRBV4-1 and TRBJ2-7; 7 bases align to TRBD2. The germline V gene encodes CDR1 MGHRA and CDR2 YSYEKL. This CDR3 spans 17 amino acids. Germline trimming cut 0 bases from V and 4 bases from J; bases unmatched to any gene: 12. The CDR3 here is CASSQESVGGIPYEQYF. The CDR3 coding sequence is TGCGCCAGCAGCCAAGAGAGTGTCGGGGGGATACCATACGAGCAGTACTTC.

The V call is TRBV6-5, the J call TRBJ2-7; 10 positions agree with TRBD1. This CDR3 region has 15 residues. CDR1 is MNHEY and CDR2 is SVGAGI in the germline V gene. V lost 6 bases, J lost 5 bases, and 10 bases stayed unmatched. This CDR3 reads CASRSRDRGVDEQYV. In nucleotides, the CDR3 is TGTGCCAGCAGGTCCCGGGACAGGGGAGTTGACGAGCAGTACGTC.

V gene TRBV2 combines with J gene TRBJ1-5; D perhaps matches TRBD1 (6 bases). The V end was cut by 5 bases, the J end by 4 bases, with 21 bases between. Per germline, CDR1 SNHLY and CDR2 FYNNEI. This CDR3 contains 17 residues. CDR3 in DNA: TGTGCCAGCAGTTACCAACCAGGGGCGCGGGTTAATCAGCCCCAGCATTTT. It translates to CASSYQPGARVNQPQHF.

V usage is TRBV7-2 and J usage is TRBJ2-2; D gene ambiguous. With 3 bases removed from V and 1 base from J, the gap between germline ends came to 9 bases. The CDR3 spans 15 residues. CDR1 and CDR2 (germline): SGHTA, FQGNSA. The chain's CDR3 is CASSFDPGNTGELFF. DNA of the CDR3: TGTGCCAGCAGCTTTGACCCGGGGAACACCGGGGAGCTGTTTTTT.

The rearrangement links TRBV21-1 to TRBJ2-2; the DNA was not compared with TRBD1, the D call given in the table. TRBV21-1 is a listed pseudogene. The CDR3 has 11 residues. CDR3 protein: CARRGTGELFF. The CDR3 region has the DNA TGTGCCAGAAGGGGGACCGGGGAGCTGTTTTTT.